Below are 9 T cell receptor beta chains sequenced from a single sample in a study of cytomegalovirus exposure and HLA in healthy donors. With 60 Vbeta and 13 Jbeta primers, the PCR was carried out. Assay used: immunoSEQ multiplex PCR; TCRdb lists only in-frame clones, some missing. The sample holds 90,000 to 110,000 clones, 77% seen once. The source material was PBMCs. The receptors stem from a woman in her thirties or forties in good health and CMV-seropositive.

This clone has a single count. The chain joins TRBV6-5 to TRBJ1-3; unclear D gene. V lost 6 bases and J 3 bases, leaving 6 bases between the germline ends. The CDR3 is 12 amino acids. The germline CDR1 and CDR2 sequences are MNHEY and SVGAGI. The CDR3 loop is CASSPSGNTIYF. CDR3 in DNA: TGTGCCAGCAGCCCCAGTGGAAACACCATATATTTT.

The J gene is TRBJ2-3, the V gene TRBV9, with 9 bases aligning to TRBD2. Germline CDR1 reads SGDLS; CDR2 reads YYNGEE. V gave up 5 bases and J gave up 5 bases; unmatched junction bases: 6. This CDR3 has 14 residues. CDR3 sequence: CASRETSGGDTQYF. The DNA for the CDR3 is TGTGCCAGCAGGGAGACTAGCGGAGGAGATACGCAGTATTTT. The complete variable domain, with remaining parts taken from reference TRBV9 and TRBJ2-3, reads DSGVTQTPKHLITATGQRVTLRCSPRSGDLSVYWYQQSLDQGLQFLIQYYNGEERAKGNILERFSAQQFPDLHSELNLSSLELGDSALYFCASRETSGGDTQYFGPGTRLTVL.

The gene calls are TRBV27 and TRBJ1-2; 8 bases line up with TRBD1. J gave up 3 bases and V 7 bases, and 7 bases lay outside the gene matches. In germline, CDR1 is MNHEY, CDR2 SMNVEV (reference sequence). The CDR3 consists of 14 residues. The CDR3 coding sequence is TGTGCCAGCACCAGGACAGGGTTGGACTATGGCTACACCTTC. Its protein is CASTRTGLDYGYTF.

This clone turned up a few times. The CDR3, as DNA: TGCACCAGCAGCCAAGATGGCCTCCACAGCAAGACCGGGGAGCTGTTTTTT. Protein: CTSSQDGLHSKTGELFF. The chain carries TRBV1 and TRBJ2-2; the DNA was not compared with TRBD1, the D call given in the table. TRBV1 counts as a pseudogene. The CDR3 runs 17 residues.

V usage is TRBV11-2 and J usage is TRBJ2-1; 7 bases align to TRBD2. The trim removed 2 bases at V and 7 bases at J, leaving 14 bases unmatched. Germline CDR1 SGHAT, CDR2 FQNNGV. This CDR3 is 17 amino acids long. The CDR3 DNA is TGTGCCAGCAGCTTACTCCGATCGGCGGGAGTGGAGAATGAGCAGTTCTTC. This gives the protein CASSLLRSAGVENEQFF.

This clone came up a few times. J is TRBJ2-1 and V is TRBV6-6, with TRBD2 matching 7 bases. CDR3 length: 14 amino acids. J lost 2 bases, V lost 2 bases, and 0 bases had no gene match. The germline V gene has CDR1 MNHNY and CDR2 SVGAGI (reference sequence). For the CDR3, the DNA is TGTGCCAGCAGTTACGGGGGGGCCTACAATGAGCAGTTCTTC. The encoded protein is CASSYGGAYNEQFF.

The chain links TRBV4-1 to TRBJ1-1; D possibly corresponds to TRBD1 (6 bases). CDR1 and CDR2 (germline): MGHRA, YSYEKL. CDR3 length equals 16 residues. V lost 3 bases and J lost 6, with 20 bases in between. CDR3 DNA sequence: TGCGCCAGCAGCCACAGACAAACAGGGTCTTGGGCTGAAGCTTTCTTT. Protein sequence: CASSHRQTGSWAEAFF.

The J gene is TRBJ2-7, the V gene TRBV7-9; tentative D call: TRBD2 (6 bases). Trimming left V 1 base short and J 7 bases short, with 29 bases between. The CDR3 is made up of 19 amino acids. From germline, CDR1 is SEHNR and CDR2 FQNEAQ (reference sequence). CDR3 residues: CASSLVRPTIVRRAEEQYF. CDR3 nucleotides: TGTGCCAGCAGCTTAGTAAGGCCTACGATAGTTAGGAGGGCGGAGGAGCAGTACTTC.

The V and J genes are TRBV28 and TRBJ2-7; 13 bases agree with TRBD2. V lost 6 bases and J lost 4; bases outside the gene matches: 6. Germline CDR1 and CDR2: MDHEN and SYDVKM. This CDR3 comprises 15 residues. Here the CDR3 reads CASSMTSGGLYEQYF. The CDR3, as DNA: TGTGCCAGCAGCATGACTAGCGGGGGGTTATACGAGCAGTACTTC.